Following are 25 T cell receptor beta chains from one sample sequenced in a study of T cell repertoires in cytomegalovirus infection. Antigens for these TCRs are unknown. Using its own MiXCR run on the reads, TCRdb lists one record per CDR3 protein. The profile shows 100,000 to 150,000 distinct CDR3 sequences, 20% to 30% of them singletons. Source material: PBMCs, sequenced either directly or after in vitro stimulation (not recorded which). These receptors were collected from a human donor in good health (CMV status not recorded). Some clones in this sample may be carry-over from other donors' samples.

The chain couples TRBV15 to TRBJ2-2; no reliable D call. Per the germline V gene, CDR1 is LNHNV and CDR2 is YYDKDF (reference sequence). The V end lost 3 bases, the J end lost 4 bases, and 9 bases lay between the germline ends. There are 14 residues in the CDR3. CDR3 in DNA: TGTGCCACCAGCAGCTTTGGATCCACCGGGGAGCTGTTTTTT. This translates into CATSSFGSTGELFF.

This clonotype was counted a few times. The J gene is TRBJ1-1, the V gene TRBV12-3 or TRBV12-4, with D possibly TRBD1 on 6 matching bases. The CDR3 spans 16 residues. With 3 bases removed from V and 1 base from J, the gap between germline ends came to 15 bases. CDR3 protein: CASSFPTGGGNTEAFF. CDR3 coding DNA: TGTGCCAGCAGTTTTCCGACCGGAGGGGGGAACACTGAAGCTTTCTTT.

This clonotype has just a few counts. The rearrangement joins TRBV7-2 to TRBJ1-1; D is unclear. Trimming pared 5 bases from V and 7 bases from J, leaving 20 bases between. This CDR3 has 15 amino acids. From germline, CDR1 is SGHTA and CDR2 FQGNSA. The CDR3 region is CASSQLFRIRSEAFF. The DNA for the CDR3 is TGTGCCAGCAGCCAACTTTTTCGGATACGAAGTGAAGCTTTCTTT.

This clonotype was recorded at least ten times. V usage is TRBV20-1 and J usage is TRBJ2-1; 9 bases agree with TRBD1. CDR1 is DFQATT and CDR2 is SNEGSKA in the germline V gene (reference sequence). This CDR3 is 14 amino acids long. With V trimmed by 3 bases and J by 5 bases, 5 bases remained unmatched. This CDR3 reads CSARTGGRDNEQFF. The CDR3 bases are TGCAGTGCTAGGACAGGGGGAAGGGACAATGAGCAGTTCTTC.

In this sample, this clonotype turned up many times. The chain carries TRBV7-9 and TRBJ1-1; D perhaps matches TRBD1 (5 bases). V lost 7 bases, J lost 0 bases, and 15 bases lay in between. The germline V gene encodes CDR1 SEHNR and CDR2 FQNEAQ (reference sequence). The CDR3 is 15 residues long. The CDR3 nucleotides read TGTGCCAGCACCTCTCAAGGGGCCATGAACACTGAAGCTTTCTTT. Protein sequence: CASTSQGAMNTEAFF.

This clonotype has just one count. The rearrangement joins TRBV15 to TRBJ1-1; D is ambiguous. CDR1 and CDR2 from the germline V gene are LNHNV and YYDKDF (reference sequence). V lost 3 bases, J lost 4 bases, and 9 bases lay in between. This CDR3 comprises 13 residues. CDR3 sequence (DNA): TGTGCCACCAGCAGTGCATTAGGCACTGAAGCTTTCTTT. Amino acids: CATSSALGTEAFF.

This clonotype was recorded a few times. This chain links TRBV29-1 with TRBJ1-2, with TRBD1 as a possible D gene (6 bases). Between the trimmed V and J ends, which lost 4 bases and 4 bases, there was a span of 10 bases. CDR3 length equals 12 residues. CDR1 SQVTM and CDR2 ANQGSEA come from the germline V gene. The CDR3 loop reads CSVVQGIYGYTF. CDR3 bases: TGCAGCGTTGTACAGGGCATCTATGGCTACACCTTC.

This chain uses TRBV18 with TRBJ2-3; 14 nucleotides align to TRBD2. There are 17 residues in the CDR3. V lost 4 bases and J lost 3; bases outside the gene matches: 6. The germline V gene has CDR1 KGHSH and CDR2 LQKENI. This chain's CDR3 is CASSRLAGGPGTDTQYF. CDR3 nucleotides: TGTGCCAGCTCACGACTAGCGGGAGGGCCAGGAACAGATACGCAGTATTTT.

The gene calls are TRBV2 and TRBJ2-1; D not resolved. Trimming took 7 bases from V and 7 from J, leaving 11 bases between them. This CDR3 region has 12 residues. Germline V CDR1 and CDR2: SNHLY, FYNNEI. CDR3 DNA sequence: TGTGCCAGCACCAGACTTGTTAATGAGCAGTTCTTC. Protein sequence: CASTRLVNEQFF.

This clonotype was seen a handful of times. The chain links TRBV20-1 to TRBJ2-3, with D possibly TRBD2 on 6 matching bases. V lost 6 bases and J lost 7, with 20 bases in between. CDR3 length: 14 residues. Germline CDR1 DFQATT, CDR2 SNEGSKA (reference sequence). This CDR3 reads CSAPGTSTIYTQYF. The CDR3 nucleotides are TGCAGTGCACCCGGGACTTCGACCATTTATACGCAGTATTTT.

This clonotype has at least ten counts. The CDR3 protein is CASTPWRSGGTGELFF. DNA for the CDR3: TGTGCCAGCACCCCTTGGAGAAGCGGAGGAACCGGGGAGCTGTTTTTT. This rearrangement joins TRBV7-8 to TRBJ2-2, with D tentatively TRBD2 (5 bases). V lost 7 bases to trimming and J lost 5 bases, with 20 bases between them. The CDR3 is made up of 16 amino acids. From germline, CDR1 is SGHVS and CDR2 FQNEAQ.

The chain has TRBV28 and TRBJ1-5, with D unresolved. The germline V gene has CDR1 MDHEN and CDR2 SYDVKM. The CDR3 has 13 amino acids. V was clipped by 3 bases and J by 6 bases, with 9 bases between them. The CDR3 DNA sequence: TGTGCCAGCAGTTTTTTAGGCGCTCAGCCCCAGCATTTT. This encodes CASSFLGAQPQHF.

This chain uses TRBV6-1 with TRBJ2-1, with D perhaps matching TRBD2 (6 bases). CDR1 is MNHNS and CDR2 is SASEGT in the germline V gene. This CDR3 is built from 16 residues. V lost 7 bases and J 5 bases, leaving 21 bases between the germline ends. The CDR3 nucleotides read TGTGCCAGCACCTATTCTAGCGCGCACGGTGACAATGAGCAGTTCTTC. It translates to CASTYSSAHGDNEQFF.

This CDR3 reads CASSPRVITSGISRETQYF. The CDR3 DNA reads as TGTGCCAGCAGTCCCAGGGTGATAACTAGCGGGATAAGTAGGGAGACCCAGTACTTC. The chain links TRBV7-2 to TRBJ2-5; TRBD2 aligns across 10 bases. The CDR3 spans 19 residues. Germline assignment: CDR1 SGHTA and CDR2 FQGNSA. The ends lost 6 bases at V and 5 bases at J; junction bases unmatched: 21.

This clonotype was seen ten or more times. The CDR3 region has the DNA TGTGCCAGCAGCCAACCATATGGCTACACCTTC. Protein sequence: CASSQPYGYTF. V and J are TRBV7-2 and TRBJ1-2; D is unresolved. The CDR3 has 11 amino acids. Trimming stripped 5 bases from V and 5 bases from J, with 6 bases between. Germline V gene sequence: CDR1 SGHTA, CDR2 FQGNSA. Based on the CDR3 plus reference TRBV7-2 and TRBJ1-2, the full variable domain is GAGVSQSPSNKVTEKGKDVELRCDPISGHTALYWYRQSLGQGLEFLIYFQGNSAPDKSGLPSDRFSAERTGGSVSTLTIQRTQQEDSAVYLCASSQPYGYTFGSGTRLTVV.

The CDR3 region has the DNA TGTGCCAGCAGTTTGGCACAGGGAGGGGAGACCCAGTACTTC. Its protein is CASSLAQGGETQYF. This chain connects TRBV28 to TRBJ2-5, with a possible D match to TRBD2 (7 bases). Trimming took off 3 bases at V and 5 bases at J, with 13 bases between the two ends. CDR3 length: 14 residues. Per germline, CDR1 MDHEN and CDR2 SYDVKM.

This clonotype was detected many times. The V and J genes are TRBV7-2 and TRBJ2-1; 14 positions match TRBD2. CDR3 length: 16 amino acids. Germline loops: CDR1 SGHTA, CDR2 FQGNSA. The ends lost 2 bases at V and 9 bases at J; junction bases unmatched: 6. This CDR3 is CASSLLGLAGAGEQFF. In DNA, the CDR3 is TGTGCCAGCAGCTTACTGGGACTAGCGGGAGCAGGTGAGCAGTTCTTC.

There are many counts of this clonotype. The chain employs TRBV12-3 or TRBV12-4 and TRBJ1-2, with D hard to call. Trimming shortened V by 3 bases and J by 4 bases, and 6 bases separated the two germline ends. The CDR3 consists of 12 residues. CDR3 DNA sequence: TGTGCCAGCAGTTTGGAAGGCTATGGCTACACCTTC. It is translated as CASSLEGYGYTF.

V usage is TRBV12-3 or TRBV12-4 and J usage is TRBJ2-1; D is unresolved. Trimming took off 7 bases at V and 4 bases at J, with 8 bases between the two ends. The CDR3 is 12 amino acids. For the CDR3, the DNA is TGTGCCAGCACTACGTTTTACAATGAGCAGTTCTTC. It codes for CASTTFYNEQFF.

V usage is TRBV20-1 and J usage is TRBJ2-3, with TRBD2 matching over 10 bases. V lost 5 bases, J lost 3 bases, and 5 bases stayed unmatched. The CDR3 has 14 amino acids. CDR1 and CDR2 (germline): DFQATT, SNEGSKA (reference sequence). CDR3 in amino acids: CSAQYSGRTDTQYF. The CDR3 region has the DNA TGCAGTGCTCAATATAGCGGGAGGACAGATACGCAGTATTTT.

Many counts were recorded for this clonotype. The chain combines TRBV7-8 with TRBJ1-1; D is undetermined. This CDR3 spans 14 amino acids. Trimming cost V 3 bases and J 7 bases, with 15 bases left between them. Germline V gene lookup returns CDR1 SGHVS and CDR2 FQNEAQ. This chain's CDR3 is CASSFNAGSGEAFF. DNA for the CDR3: TGTGCCAGCAGCTTCAACGCGGGGTCGGGTGAAGCTTTCTTT.

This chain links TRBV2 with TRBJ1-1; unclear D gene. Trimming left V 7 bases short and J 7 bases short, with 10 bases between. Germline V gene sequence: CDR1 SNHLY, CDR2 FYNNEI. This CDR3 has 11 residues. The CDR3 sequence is CASNLGFEAFF. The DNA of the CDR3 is TGTGCCAGCAATCTAGGGTTTGAAGCTTTCTTT.

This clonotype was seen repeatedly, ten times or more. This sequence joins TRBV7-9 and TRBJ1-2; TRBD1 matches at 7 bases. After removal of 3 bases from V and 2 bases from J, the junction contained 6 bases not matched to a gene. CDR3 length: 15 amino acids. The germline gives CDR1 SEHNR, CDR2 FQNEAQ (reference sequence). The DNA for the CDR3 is TGTGCCAGCAGCTTTTGGGGGACAGTAAACTATGGCTACACCTTC. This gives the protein CASSFWGTVNYGYTF.

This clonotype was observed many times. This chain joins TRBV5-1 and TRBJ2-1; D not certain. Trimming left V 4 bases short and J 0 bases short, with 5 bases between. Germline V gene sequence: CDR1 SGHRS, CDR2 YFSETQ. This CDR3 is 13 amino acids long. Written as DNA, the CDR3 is TGCGCCAGCAGCGGATTCTCCTACAATGAGCAGTTCTTC. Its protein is CASSGFSYNEQFF.

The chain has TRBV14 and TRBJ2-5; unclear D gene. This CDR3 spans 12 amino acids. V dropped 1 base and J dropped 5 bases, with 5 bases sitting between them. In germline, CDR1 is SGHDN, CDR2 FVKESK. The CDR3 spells CASSQARETQYF. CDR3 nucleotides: TGTGCCAGCAGCCAAGCCAGGGAGACCCAGTACTTC.